Given below is one TCR beta chain in context. Its antigen is unknown. The sample comes from a study of OX40 agonist ivuxolimab in advanced cancers. General study results and limits: Mean expanded clone counts were higher in CD8+ than CD4+ T cells.

Sequencing was performed with immunoSEQ multiplex PCR; in TCRdb, only in-frame clones are kept and a portion is missing. The sample has roughly 44,000 clones; 65% to 85% are singletons. The CDR3 runs 16 residues. Germline CDR1 and CDR2: SGHTA and FQGNSA. Trimming removed 2 bases from V and 6 bases from J; junction bases left unmatched: 10. The receptor's source is an adult with an advanced solid tumor such as melanoma, head and neck, liver or kidney cancer. V usage is TRBV7-2 and J usage is TRBJ2-3; 8 nucleotides match TRBD2. The material sequenced was CD4+ or CD8+ T cells sorted from blood, taken in a trial of the OX40 agonist ivuxolimab. This chain's CDR3 is CASSLHPAGVEDTQYF. As DNA, the CDR3 is TGTGCCAGCAGCTTACACCCAGCGGGAGTGGAGGATACGCAGTATTTT.